These 13 T cell receptor beta chains came from one sample sequenced in a study of OX40 agonist ivuxolimab in advanced cancers. Only in-frame clones appear in the TCRdb table, and some are missing; sequencing was by immunoSEQ multiplex PCR. The table has 60,000 to 85,000 clones, around 94% seen once; the top ten hold roughly 22%. The starting material was CD4+ or CD8+ T cells sorted from blood, obtained in a trial of the OX40 agonist ivuxolimab. Receptor source: an adult with an advanced solid tumor such as melanoma, head and neck, liver or kidney cancer.

This clone was picked up one time. V and J are TRBV2 and TRBJ2-1; TRBD1 is a possible D gene (6 bases). With 7 bases removed from V and 4 bases from J, the gap between germline ends came to 20 bases. The CDR3 is made up of 16 amino acids. Germline loops: CDR1 SNHLY, CDR2 FYNNEI. In DNA, the CDR3 is TGTGCCAGCACCGAAAATCTATGGACAGCTTACAATGAGCAGTTCTTC. Protein: CASTENLWTAYNEQFF.

The genes are TRBV7-2 and TRBJ2-3, with D possibly being TRBD2 (6 bases). Germline CDR1 is SGHTA and CDR2 is FQGNSA. The CDR3 is 12 residues long. In DNA, the CDR3 is TGTGCTAACGGGGAGGCGGCAGATACGCAGTATTTT. Protein sequence: CANGEAADTQYF. Using reference TRBV7-2 and TRBJ2-3 for the parts outside the CDR3, the full variable domain is GAGVSQSPSNKVTEKGKDVELRCDPISGHTALYWYRQSLGQGLEFLIYFQGNSAPDKSGLPSDRFSAERTGGSVSTLTIQRTQQEDSAVYLCANGEAADTQYFGPGTRLTVL.

This chain links TRBV30 with TRBJ2-1; D possibly uses TRBD1 or TRBD2 (5 bases each). CDR3 length equals 14 residues. Trimming stripped 4 bases from V and 0 bases from J, with 10 bases between. Germline CDR1 reads GTSNPN; CDR2 reads SVGIG (reference sequence). The CDR3 here is CAWMWGSSYNEQFF. CDR3 bases: TGTGCCTGGATGTGGGGGAGCTCCTACAATGAGCAGTTCTTC. Filled out from reference TRBV30 and TRBJ2-1, the complete variable domain reads SQTIHQWPATLVQPVGSPLSLECTVEGTSNPNLYWYRQAAGRGLQLLFYSVGIGQISSEVPQNLSASRPQDRQFILSSKKLLLSDSGFYLCAWMWGSSYNEQFFGPGTRLTVL.

The chain is built from TRBV25-1 and TRBJ1-1; D not resolved. From germline, CDR1 is MGHDK and CDR2 SYGVNS. The CDR3 is 13 residues long. V was clipped by 7 bases and J by 3 bases, with 12 bases between them. The DNA for the CDR3 is TGTGCCAGCACCCGAAGTGGGGACACTGAAGCTTTCTTT. This codes for CASTRSGDTEAFF.

V gene TRBV29-1 combines with J gene TRBJ1-1; TRBD1 aligns across 8 bases. V trimming: 4 bases; J trimming: 5 bases; junction bases outside the gene matches: 9. The CDR3 length is 14 residues. Per the germline V gene, CDR1 is SQVTM and CDR2 is ANQGSEA. The CDR3 spells CSVVDRVLGTEAFF. CDR3 in DNA: TGCAGCGTTGTGGACAGGGTTTTGGGAACTGAAGCTTTCTTT.

The chain combines TRBV27 with TRBJ2-7, with 7 bases matching TRBD1. The CDR3 sequence is 13 residues long. Germline V lookup: CDR1 MNHEY, CDR2 SMNVEV (reference sequence). Trimming took 7 bases from V and 6 from J; bases not matched to a gene: 9. In DNA, the CDR3 is TGTGCCAGCACCACGAGGACAGGTCGCGAGCAGTACTTC. As protein: CASTTRTGREQYF.

In this sample, this clone turned up once. This chain links TRBV11-2 with TRBJ2-5; 12 nucleotides align to TRBD2. This CDR3 is built from 15 residues. Germline loops: CDR1 SGHAT, CDR2 FQNNGV. The V segment lost 5 bases and the J segment 2 bases; nucleotides outside the gene matches: 3. CDR3 loop: CASSPGLAGQETQYF. The CDR3 nucleotides read TGTGCCAGCAGCCCTGGACTAGCGGGGCAAGAGACCCAGTACTTC. The entire variable domain, with the rest obtained from reference TRBV11-2 and TRBJ2-5, is as follows: EAGVAQSPRYKIIEKRQSVAFWCNPISGHATLYWYQQILGQGPKLLIQFQNNGVVDDSQLPKDRFSAERLKGVDSTLKIQPAKLEDSAVYLCASSPGLAGQETQYFGPGTRLLVL.

This clone was seen a single time. The chain has TRBV19 and TRBJ1-1; 9 bases map to TRBD1. With V trimmed by 1 base and J by 5 bases, 5 bases remained unmatched. Germline CDR1 reads LNHDA; CDR2 reads SQIVND (reference sequence). CDR3 length equals 15 residues. This CDR3 is CASSIGQTGGTEAFF. In nucleotides, the CDR3 is TGTGCCAGTAGTATAGGCCAGACAGGGGGGACTGAAGCTTTCTTT.

The rearrangement joins TRBV7-2 to TRBJ1-1, with 7 bases aligning to TRBD1. This CDR3 is built from 13 residues. The V and J ends lost 1 base and 5 bases, in that order; junction bases with no gene match: 1. Germline lookup yields CDR1 SGHTA and CDR2 FQGNSA. The CDR3 here is CASSLEQGTEAFF. The CDR3 region has the DNA TGTGCCAGCAGCTTAGAACAGGGGACTGAAGCTTTCTTT. Using reference TRBV7-2 and TRBJ1-1 for the parts outside the CDR3, the full variable domain is GAGVSQSPSNKVTEKGKDVELRCDPISGHTALYWYRQSLGQGLEFLIYFQGNSAPDKSGLPSDRFSAERTGGSVSTLTIQRTQQEDSAVYLCASSLEQGTEAFFGQGTRLTVV.

The chain couples TRBV4-1 to TRBJ2-7; tentatively, D is TRBD2 (5 bases). The CDR3 runs to 16 residues. V was cut by 0 bases and J by 0 bases, with 12 bases left in between. Germline CDR1 reads MGHRA; CDR2 reads YSYEKL. The CDR3 spells CASSQELGRSSYEQYF. CDR3 coding DNA: TGCGCCAGCAGCCAAGAACTGGGGAGATCCTCCTACGAGCAGTACTTC.

The rearrangement uses TRBV7-9 and TRBJ2-7; 7 nucleotides align to TRBD1. CDR1 and CDR2 (germline): SEHNR, FQNEAQ (reference sequence). V lost 2 bases and J lost 6; bases outside the gene matches: 10. The CDR3 loop spans 15 amino acids. CDR3 region: CASSLPGQSSLEQYF. The CDR3 nucleotides read TGTGCCAGCAGCTTACCGGGACAGTCCTCCCTCGAGCAGTACTTC.

This chain uses TRBV2 with TRBJ2-1; D gene uncertain. Trimming removed 3 bases at V and 4 bases at J, with 7 bases between. This CDR3 spans 13 amino acids. Germline CDR1 reads SNHLY; CDR2 reads FYNNEI. CDR3 sequence (DNA): TGTGCCAGCAGTGATTCCCGGTACAATGAGCAGTTCTTC. Translating it yields CASSDSRYNEQFF. Based on the CDR3 plus reference TRBV2 and TRBJ2-1, the full variable domain is EPEVTQTPSHQVTQMGQEVILRCVPISNHLYFYWYRQILGQKVEFLVSFYNNEISEKSEIFDDQFSVERPDGSNFTLKIRSTKLEDSAMYFCASSDSRYNEQFFGPGTRLTVL.

The rearrangement links TRBV5-1 to TRBJ1-5, with D possibly matching TRBD1 (5 bases). Germline V gene sequence: CDR1 SGHRS, CDR2 YFSETQ. The CDR3 loop spans 13 amino acids. Trimming left V 5 bases short and J 4 bases short, with 10 bases between. DNA for the CDR3: TGCGCCAGCAGTTGGGACTTAAATCAGCCCCAGCATTTT. It yields the protein CASSWDLNQPQHF.